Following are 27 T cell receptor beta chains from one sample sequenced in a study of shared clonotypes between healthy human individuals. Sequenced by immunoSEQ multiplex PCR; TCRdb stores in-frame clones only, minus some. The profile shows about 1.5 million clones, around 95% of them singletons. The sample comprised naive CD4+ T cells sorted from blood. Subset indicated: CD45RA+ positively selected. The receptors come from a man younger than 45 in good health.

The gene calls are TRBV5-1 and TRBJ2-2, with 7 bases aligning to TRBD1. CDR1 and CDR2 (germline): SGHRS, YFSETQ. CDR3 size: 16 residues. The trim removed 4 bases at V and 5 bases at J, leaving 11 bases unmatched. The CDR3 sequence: CASSPEGGFLTGELFF. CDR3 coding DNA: TGCGCCAGCAGCCCGGAAGGGGGCTTCTTGACCGGGGAGCTGTTTTTT.

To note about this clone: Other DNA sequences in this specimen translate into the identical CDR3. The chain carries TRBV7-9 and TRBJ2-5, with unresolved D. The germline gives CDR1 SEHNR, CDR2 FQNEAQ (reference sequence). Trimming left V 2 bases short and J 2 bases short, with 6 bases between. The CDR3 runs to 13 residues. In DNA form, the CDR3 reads TGTGCCAGCAGCTTATACAGTCAAGAGACCCAGTACTTC. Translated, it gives CASSLYSQETQYF.

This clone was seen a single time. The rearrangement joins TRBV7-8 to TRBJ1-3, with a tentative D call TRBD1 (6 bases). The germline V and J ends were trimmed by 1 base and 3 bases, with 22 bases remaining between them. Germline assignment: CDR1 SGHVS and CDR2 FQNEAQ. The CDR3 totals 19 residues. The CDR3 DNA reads TGTGCCAGCAGCTTAGAGGATTGGGCAGGGGAGTTGAGTGGAAACACCATATATTTT. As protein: CASSLEDWAGELSGNTIYF.

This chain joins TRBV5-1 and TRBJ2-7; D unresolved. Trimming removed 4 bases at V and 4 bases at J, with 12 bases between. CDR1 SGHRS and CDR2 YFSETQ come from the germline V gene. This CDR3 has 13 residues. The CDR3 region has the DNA TGCGCCAGCAGCATAGGAGAAGCTTACGAGCAGTACTTC. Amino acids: CASSIGEAYEQYF.

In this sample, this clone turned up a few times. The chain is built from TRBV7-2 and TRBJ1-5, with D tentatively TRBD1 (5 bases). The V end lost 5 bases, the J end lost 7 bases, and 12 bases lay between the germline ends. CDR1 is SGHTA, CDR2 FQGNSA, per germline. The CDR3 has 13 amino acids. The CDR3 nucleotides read TGTGCCAGCAGCCCCCCGGGGGGACAGCCCCAGCATTTT. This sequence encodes CASSPPGGQPQHF.

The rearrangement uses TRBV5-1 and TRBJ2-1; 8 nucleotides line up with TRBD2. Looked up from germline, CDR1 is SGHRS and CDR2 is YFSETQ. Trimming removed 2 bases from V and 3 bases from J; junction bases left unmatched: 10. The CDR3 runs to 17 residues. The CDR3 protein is CASSFSPSRGGYNEQFF. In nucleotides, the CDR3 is TGCGCCAGCAGCTTTAGCCCTAGCCGGGGGGGCTACAATGAGCAGTTCTTC.

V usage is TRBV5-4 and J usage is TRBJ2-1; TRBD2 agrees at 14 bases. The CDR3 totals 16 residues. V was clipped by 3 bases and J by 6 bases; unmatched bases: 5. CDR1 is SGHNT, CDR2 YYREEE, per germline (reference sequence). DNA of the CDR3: TGTGCCAGCAGCTCCGGACTAGCGGGAGGATCCAATGAGCAGTTCTTC. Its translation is CASSSGLAGGSNEQFF. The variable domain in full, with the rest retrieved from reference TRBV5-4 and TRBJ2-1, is ETGVTQSPTHLIKTRGQQVTLRCSSQSGHNTVSWYQQALGQGPQFIFQYYREEENGRGNFPPRFSGLQFPNYSSELNVNALELDDSALYLCASSSGLAGGSNEQFFGPGTRLTVL.

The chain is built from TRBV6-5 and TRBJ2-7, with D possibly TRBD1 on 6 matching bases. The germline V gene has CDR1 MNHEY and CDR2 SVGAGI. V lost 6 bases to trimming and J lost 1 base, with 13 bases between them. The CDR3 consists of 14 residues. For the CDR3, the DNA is TGTGCCAGCAGCCGAGACAGGCAGTCCTACGAGCAGTACTTC. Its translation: CASSRDRQSYEQYF.

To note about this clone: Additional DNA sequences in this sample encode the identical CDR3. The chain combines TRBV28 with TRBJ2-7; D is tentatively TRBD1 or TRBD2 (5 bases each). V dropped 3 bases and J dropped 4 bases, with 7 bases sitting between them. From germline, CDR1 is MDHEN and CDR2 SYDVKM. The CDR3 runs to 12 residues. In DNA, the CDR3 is TGTGCCAGCAGTTTGGGGGTTTACGAGCAGTACTTC. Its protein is CASSLGVYEQYF.

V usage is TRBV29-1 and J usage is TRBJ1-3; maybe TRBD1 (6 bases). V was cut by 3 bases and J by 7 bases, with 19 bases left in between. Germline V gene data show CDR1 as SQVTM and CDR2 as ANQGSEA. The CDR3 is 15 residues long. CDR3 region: CSVDEGTTTGNTIYF. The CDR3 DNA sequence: TGCAGCGTTGATGAGGGGACAACTACGGGCAACACCATATATTTT.

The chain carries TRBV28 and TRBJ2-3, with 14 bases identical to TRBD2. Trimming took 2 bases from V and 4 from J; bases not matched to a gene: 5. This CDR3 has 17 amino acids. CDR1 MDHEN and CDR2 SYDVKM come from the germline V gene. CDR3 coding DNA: TGTGCCAGCAGTTTACCTGGGACTAGCGGGAGCTCAGATACGCAGTATTTT. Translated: CASSLPGTSGSSDTQYF.

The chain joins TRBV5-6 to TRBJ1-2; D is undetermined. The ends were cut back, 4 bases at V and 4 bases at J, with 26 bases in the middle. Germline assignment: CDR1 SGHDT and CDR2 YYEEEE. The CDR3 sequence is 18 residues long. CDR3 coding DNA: TGTGCCAGCAGCCTCGCAACCGAAGGGATAGGGCTGGGCTATGGCTACACCTTC. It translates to CASSLATEGIGLGYGYTF.

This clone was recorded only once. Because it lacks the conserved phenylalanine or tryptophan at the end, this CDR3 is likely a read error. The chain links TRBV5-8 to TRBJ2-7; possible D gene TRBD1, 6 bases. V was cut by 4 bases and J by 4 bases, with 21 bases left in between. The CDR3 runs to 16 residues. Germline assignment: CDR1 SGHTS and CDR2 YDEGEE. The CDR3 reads CASSPGTNFWSYEQYL. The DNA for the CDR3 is TGTGCCAGCAGCCCCGGGACAAATTTTTGGTCTTACGAGCAGTACCTC.

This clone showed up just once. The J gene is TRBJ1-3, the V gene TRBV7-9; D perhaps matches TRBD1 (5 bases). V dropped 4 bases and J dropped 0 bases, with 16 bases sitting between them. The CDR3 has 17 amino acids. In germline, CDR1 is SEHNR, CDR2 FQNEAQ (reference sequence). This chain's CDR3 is CASSSAGTGHSGNTIYF. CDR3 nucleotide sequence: TGTGCCAGCAGCTCTGCAGGGACGGGGCACTCTGGAAACACCATATATTTT.

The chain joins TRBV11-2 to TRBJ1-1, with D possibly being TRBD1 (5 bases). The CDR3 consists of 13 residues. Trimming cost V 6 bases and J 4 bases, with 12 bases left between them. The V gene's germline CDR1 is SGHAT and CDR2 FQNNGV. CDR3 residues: CASSRGGGTEAFF. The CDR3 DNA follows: TGTGCCAGCAGTAGGGGCGGGGGCACTGAAGCTTTCTTT.

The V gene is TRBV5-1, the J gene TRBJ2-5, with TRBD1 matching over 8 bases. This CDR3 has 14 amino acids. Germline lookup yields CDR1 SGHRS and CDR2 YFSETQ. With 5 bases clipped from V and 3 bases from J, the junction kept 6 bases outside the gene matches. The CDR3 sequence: CASRYKDREETQYF. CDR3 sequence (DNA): TGCGCCAGCAGATATAAGGACAGGGAAGAGACCCAGTACTTC.

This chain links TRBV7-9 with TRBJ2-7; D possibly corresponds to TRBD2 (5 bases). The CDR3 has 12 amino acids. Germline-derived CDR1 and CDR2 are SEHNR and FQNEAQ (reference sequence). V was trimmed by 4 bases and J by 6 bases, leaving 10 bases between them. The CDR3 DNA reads TGTGCCAGCAGCTCTGGACTGGGCGAGCAGTACTTC. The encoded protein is CASSSGLGEQYF.

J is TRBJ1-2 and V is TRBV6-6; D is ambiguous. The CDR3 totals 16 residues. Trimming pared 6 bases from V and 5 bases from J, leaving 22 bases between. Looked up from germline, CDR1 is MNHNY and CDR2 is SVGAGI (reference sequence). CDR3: CASREPGASRTYGYTF. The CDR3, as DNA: TGTGCCAGCAGGGAACCGGGAGCTAGCCGGACGTATGGCTACACCTTC.

CDR3 in amino acids: CASSEGGGYGYTF. The CDR3 coding sequence is TGTGCCAGCAGTGAAGGAGGGGGCTATGGCTACACCTTC. The chain carries TRBV6-1 and TRBJ1-2; TRBD1 might be the D (6 bases). Germline V gene data show CDR1 as MNHNS and CDR2 as SASEGT. The CDR3 is 13 residues long. Trimming left V 1 base short and J 4 bases short, with 7 bases between.

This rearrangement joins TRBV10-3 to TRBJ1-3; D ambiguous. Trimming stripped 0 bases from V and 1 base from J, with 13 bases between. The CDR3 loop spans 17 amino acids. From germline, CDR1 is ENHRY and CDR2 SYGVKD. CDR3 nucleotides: TGTGCCATCAGTGAGTCTCTCGTCGGACGGTCTGGAAACACCATATATTTT. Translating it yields CAISESLVGRSGNTIYF.

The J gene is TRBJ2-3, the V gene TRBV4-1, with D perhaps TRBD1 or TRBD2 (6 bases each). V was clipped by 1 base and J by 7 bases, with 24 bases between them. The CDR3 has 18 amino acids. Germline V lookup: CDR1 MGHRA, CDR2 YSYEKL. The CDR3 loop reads CASSQAYSGALSYYTQYF. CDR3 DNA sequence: TGCGCCAGCAGCCAAGCTTACTCGGGGGCCCTCTCATATTATACGCAGTATTTT.

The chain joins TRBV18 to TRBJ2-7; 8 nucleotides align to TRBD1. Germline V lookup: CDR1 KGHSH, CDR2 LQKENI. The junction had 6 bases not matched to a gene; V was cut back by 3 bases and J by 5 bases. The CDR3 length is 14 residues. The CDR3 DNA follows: TGTGCCAGCTCACCGCGGACAGGGCTCAACGAGCAGTACTTC. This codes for CASSPRTGLNEQYF.

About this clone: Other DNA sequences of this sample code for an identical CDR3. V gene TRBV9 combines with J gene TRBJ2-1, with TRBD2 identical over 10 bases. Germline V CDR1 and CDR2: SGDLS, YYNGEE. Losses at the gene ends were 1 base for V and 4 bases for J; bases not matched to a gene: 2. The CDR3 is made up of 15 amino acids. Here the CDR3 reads CASSVTSGTYNEQFF. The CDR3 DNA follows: TGTGCCAGCAGCGTAACTAGCGGGACTTACAATGAGCAGTTCTTC.

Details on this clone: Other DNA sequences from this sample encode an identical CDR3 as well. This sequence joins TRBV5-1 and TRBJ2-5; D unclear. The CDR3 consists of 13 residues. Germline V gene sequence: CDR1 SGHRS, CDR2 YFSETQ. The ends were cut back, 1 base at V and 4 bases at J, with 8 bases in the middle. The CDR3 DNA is TGCGCCAGCAGCTTGTCCGGATTAGAGACCCAGTACTTC. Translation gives CASSLSGLETQYF.

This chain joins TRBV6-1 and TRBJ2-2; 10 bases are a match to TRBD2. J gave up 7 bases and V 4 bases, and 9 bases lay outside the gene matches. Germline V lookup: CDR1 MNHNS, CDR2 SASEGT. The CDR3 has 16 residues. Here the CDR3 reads CASSGTSSGSFGELFF. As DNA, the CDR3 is TGTGCCAGCAGTGGAACTTCTAGCGGGAGTTTCGGGGAGCTGTTTTTT.

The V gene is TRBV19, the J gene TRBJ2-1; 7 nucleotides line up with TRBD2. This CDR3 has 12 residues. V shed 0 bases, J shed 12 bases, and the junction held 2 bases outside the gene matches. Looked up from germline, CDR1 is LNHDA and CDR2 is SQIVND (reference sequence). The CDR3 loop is CASSIDRGVQFF. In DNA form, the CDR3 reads TGTGCCAGTAGTATAGATCGGGGGGTGCAGTTCTTC.

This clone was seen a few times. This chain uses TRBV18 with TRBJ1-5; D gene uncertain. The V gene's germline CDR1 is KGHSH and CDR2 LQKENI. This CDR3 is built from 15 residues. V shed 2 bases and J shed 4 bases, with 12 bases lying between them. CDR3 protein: CASSPYETGNQPQHF. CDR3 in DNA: TGTGCCAGCTCACCATATGAGACGGGAAATCAGCCCCAGCATTTT.